One sample yielded the 24 T cell receptor beta chains listed below, sequenced in a study of blood T cell repertoires in COVID-19. Sequencing used immunoSEQ multiplex PCR; TCRdb keeps in-frame clones, though not all of them. The top ten clones hold about 4.6% of a sample with about 300,000 clones, about nine tenths of them seen once. Material: PBMCs or T cells enriched from blood (not recorded which). These receptors originate from a man aged 30 to 45 who had recovered from COVID-19.

The V call is TRBV5-4, the J call TRBJ2-7; TRBD1 aligns across 8 bases. With 3 bases clipped from V and 2 bases from J, the junction kept 7 bases outside the gene matches. CDR3 length: 15 residues. CDR1 is SGHNT, CDR2 YYREEE, per germline (reference sequence). The CDR3: CASSSTGENTYEQYF. DNA for the CDR3: TGTGCCAGCAGCTCGACAGGGGAAAATACCTACGAGCAGTACTTC.

V is TRBV30 and J is TRBJ2-3, with TRBD1 matching over 7 bases. Germline CDR1 GTSNPN, CDR2 SVGIG (reference sequence). This CDR3 comprises 15 residues. The V segment lost 4 bases and the J segment 3 bases; nucleotides outside the gene matches: 10. For the CDR3, the DNA is TGTGCCTGGACCTTCAACAGGGGTAGGACAGATACGCAGTATTTT. Translated, it gives CAWTFNRGRTDTQYF.

A word on this clone: The same CDR3 is also encoded by other DNA sequences in this sample. The chain uses TRBV9 and TRBJ1-1; TRBD1 matches 8 bases. CDR1 is SGDLS, CDR2 YYNGEE, per germline. V trimming: 2 bases; J trimming: 5 bases; junction bases outside the gene matches: 5. The CDR3 sequence is 14 residues long. As DNA, the CDR3 is TGTGCCAGCAGCGTGGGAACAGGGGGTACTGAAGCTTTCTTT. Translating gives CASSVGTGGTEAFF.

The V gene is TRBV11-2, the J gene TRBJ2-7, with TRBD2 as a possible D gene (6 bases). V shed 5 bases and J shed 5 bases, with 25 bases lying between them. CDR3 length: 17 residues. Per germline, CDR1 SGHAT and CDR2 FQNNGV. Here the CDR3 reads CASSAFGGSIRLNEQYF. The DNA of the CDR3 is TGTGCCAGCAGCGCATTTGGGGGGTCGATCCGCCTAAACGAGCAGTACTTC.

The chain carries TRBV6-2 or TRBV6-3 and TRBJ1-5; 8 nucleotides line up with TRBD1. Germline V CDR1 and CDR2: MNHEY, SVGEGT. The trim removed 4 bases at V and 8 bases at J, leaving 10 bases unmatched. The CDR3 totals 15 residues. This CDR3 reads CASSFSGGAAEPQHF. The CDR3 bases are TGTGCCAGCAGTTTTTCAGGGGGCGCGGCGGAGCCCCAGCATTTT.

This clone was seen a handful of times. The rearrangement joins TRBV6-5 to TRBJ2-7; TRBD1 matches at 10 bases. This CDR3 is built from 15 residues. Germline V lookup: CDR1 MNHEY, CDR2 SVGAGI. V lost 6 bases, J lost 4 bases, and 9 bases stayed unmatched. CDR3 sequence reads: CASRPDRGRAYEQYF. The CDR3 nucleotides read TGTGCCAGCAGACCCGACAGGGGGCGGGCATACGAGCAGTACTTC.

This clone appeared once. The chain links TRBV2 to TRBJ1-4; TRBD1 agrees at 11 bases. CDR1 is SNHLY, CDR2 FYNNEI, per germline. The V gene end was trimmed by 8 bases and the J gene end by 8 bases; junction bases not matched to a gene: 10. The CDR3 has 15 amino acids. Written as DNA, the CDR3 is TGTGCCAGCGCAGACCGGACAGGGGGCGTGGAAAAACTGTTTTTT. Translation: CASADRTGGVEKLFF.

The chain joins TRBV12-5 to TRBJ2-2; 11 bases match TRBD2. There are 17 residues in the CDR3. The V gene end was trimmed by 5 bases and the J gene end by 7 bases; junction bases not matched to a gene: 12. CDR1 is LGHNT and CDR2 is FRNRAP in the germline V gene. The CDR3 is CASGPSPSGRRGGELFF. CDR3 bases: TGTGCTAGTGGTCCGTCCCCTAGCGGGAGGCGTGGCGGGGAGCTGTTTTTT.

The gene calls are TRBV12-3 or TRBV12-4 and TRBJ2-1; D remains unclear. The length of the CDR3 is 13 residues. V lost 5 bases to trimming and J lost 7 bases, with 12 bases between them. The CDR3 sequence is CASSVVARNEQFF. The CDR3 DNA follows: TGTGCCAGCAGTGTCGTGGCTAGGAATGAGCAGTTCTTC.

The genes are TRBV6-8 and TRBJ1-4; D is unclear. Germline values: CDR1 MNHGY, CDR2 SAAAGT. There are 16 residues in the CDR3. V lost 6 bases and J 11 bases, leaving 25 bases between the germline ends. CDR3 coding DNA: TGTGCCAGCAGGGGGATGGCTGCTTTAGTTGCGGGGAAACTGTTTTTT. It codes for CASRGMAALVAGKLFF.

The chain uses TRBV27 and TRBJ2-3, with 8 nucleotides matching TRBD2. The CDR3 extends over 17 amino acids. From germline, CDR1 is MNHEY and CDR2 SMNVEV (reference sequence). J was trimmed by 4 bases and V by 5 bases; bases with no gene match: 14. The DNA for the CDR3 is TGTGCCAGCAGTCTCCTTTTGGCTAGCGGGCTATCAGATACGCAGTATTTT. It is translated as CASSLLLASGLSDTQYF.

The CDR3 DNA reads TGTGCCAGCAGTTCGACAGGGAGGCAGACCCAGTACTTC. It translates to CASSSTGRQTQYF. V gene TRBV12-3 or TRBV12-4 combines with J gene TRBJ2-5; maybe TRBD1 (7 bases). V lost 4 bases and J lost 6, with 12 bases in between. The CDR3 has 13 amino acids.

The chain couples TRBV10-2 to TRBJ2-3, with D possibly matching TRBD2 (7 bases). CDR1 is WSHSY and CDR2 is SAAADI in the germline V gene. The ends were cut back, 5 bases at V and 1 base at J, with 19 bases in the middle. The CDR3 runs to 17 residues. The CDR3: CASSWVLTGRGTDTQYF. The DNA of the CDR3 is TGCGCCAGCAGTTGGGTACTCACAGGGAGGGGCACAGATACGCAGTATTTT.

This clone was found a few times. This chain links TRBV29-1 with TRBJ1-4; D not resolved. Trimming cost V 4 bases and J 6 bases, with 18 bases left between them. The CDR3 contains 15 residues. Germline CDR1 SQVTM, CDR2 ANQGSEA. CDR3 DNA sequence: TGCAGCGTTGCTCCCCGGAGAGGGAAGGATGAAAAACTGTTTTTT. Translated, it gives CSVAPRRGKDEKLFF.

This rearrangement joins TRBV7-2 to TRBJ2-1; 8 bases line up with TRBD2. V lost 1 base, J lost 1 base, and 9 bases stayed unmatched. The CDR3 consists of 18 residues. CDR1 and CDR2 (germline): SGHTA, FQGNSA. This chain's CDR3 is CASSLVGSGGLSYNEQFF. The CDR3 nucleotides are TGTGCCAGCAGCTTAGTTGGGAGCGGGGGCCTATCCTACAATGAGCAGTTCTTC.

The chain uses TRBV4-2 and TRBJ2-5; 10 bases agree with TRBD2. The J segment lost 0 bases and the V segment lost 2 bases, leaving 0 bases of the junction unmatched. This CDR3 has 15 amino acids. The germline CDR1 and CDR2 sequences are LGHNA and YNFKEQ. The DNA for the CDR3 is TGTGCCAGCAGCCAAACTAGCGGGGACCAAGAGACCCAGTACTTC. The encoded protein is CASSQTSGDQETQYF.

The rearrangement joins TRBV27 to TRBJ1-2; perhaps TRBD1 as D (6 bases). Trimming pared 7 bases from V and 2 bases from J, leaving 17 bases between. CDR3 length: 15 amino acids. Germline lookup yields CDR1 MNHEY and CDR2 SMNVEV (reference sequence). CDR3 in amino acids: CASTLRGGLNYGYTF. The CDR3 coding sequence is TGTGCCAGCACCCTCCGCGGGGGGCTAAACTATGGCTACACCTTC.

The chain joins TRBV4-2 to TRBJ1-4; no firm D call. The CDR3 length is 15 residues. Trimming cost V 3 bases and J 2 bases, with 10 bases left between them. Germline CDR1 reads LGHNA; CDR2 reads YNFKEQ. This CDR3 reads CASSQSAGTNEKLFF. Written as DNA, the CDR3 is TGTGCCAGCAGCCAGTCAGCGGGTACTAATGAAAAACTGTTTTTT.

The chain recombines TRBV7-9 with TRBJ1-5; tentatively, D is TRBD1 (6 bases). Trimming removed 0 bases at V and 2 bases at J, with 20 bases between. CDR1 is SEHNR and CDR2 is FQNEAQ in the germline V gene (reference sequence). The CDR3 is 19 residues long. Written as DNA, the CDR3 is TGTGCCAGCAGCTTAGCGAAGATGGGAGGGGGGGAGCGCAATCAGCCCCAGCATTTT. Translated: CASSLAKMGGGERNQPQHF. The variable domain in full, with the rest retrieved from reference TRBV7-9 and TRBJ1-5, is DTGVSQNPRHKITKRGQNVTFRCDPISEHNRLYWYRQTLGQGPEFLTYFQNEAQLEKSRLLSDRFSAERPKGSFSTLEIQRTEQGDSAMYLCASSLAKMGGGERNQPQHFGDGTRLSIL.

The chain couples TRBV5-4 to TRBJ1-1; 9 bases match TRBD1. V lost 4 bases, J lost 5 bases, and 6 bases stayed unmatched. The length of the CDR3 is 14 residues. From germline, CDR1 is SGHNT and CDR2 YYREEE (reference sequence). The DNA of the CDR3 is TGTGCCAGCAGCCGGGGACAGGGTTTAACTGAAGCTTTCTTT. Protein: CASSRGQGLTEAFF.

The V gene is TRBV7-9, the J gene TRBJ2-1, with 7 bases matching TRBD2. CDR3 length: 14 residues. Germline V gene sequence: CDR1 SEHNR, CDR2 FQNEAQ (reference sequence). The J segment lost 8 bases and the V segment lost 7 bases, leaving 11 bases of the junction unmatched. In DNA, the CDR3 is TGTGCCAGCAACACGGGGGGTTTGCTGGATGAGCAGTTCTTC. This translates into CASNTGGLLDEQFF.

This rearrangement joins TRBV29-1 to TRBJ1-1; TRBD1 might be the D (5 bases). Trimming took off 7 bases at V and 3 bases at J, with 12 bases between the two ends. Per germline, CDR1 SQVTM and CDR2 ANQGSEA. The CDR3 has 12 residues. The CDR3 sequence is CSEIRQYTEAFF. The CDR3 DNA follows: TGCAGCGAGATTAGACAGTACACTGAAGCTTTCTTT.

The V and J genes are TRBV7-9 and TRBJ1-2; 7 nucleotides line up with TRBD1. Germline values: CDR1 SEHNR, CDR2 FQNEAQ (reference sequence). V dropped 5 bases and J dropped 7; count of bases not matched to a gene: 16. The CDR3 has 16 amino acids. CDR3 amino acids: CASSTTGQPALGGYTF. The CDR3 bases are TGTGCCAGCAGCACAACGGGACAGCCGGCCTTGGGTGGCTACACCTTC.

This chain joins TRBV5-1 and TRBJ1-3; 7 bases align to TRBD1. CDR3 length: 16 amino acids. Trimming at V came to 0 bases and at J to 4 bases, leaving 7 bases not matched to a gene. In germline, CDR1 is SGHRS, CDR2 YFSETQ. The CDR3 region has the DNA TGCGCCAGCAGCTTGGGTAAAGGGGGCAAAGGAAACACCATATATTTT. Translating it yields CASSLGKGGKGNTIYF.